This T cell receptor beta chain was sequenced during a study of T cells after yellow fever vaccination. Study overall: In the case of low-cell-number fractions, SMART-Seq v4 Ultra Low Input was used for preparation.

As TCR cDNA was made by 5'RACE template switching, a universal primer site and UMIs were added. A single record per CDR3 protein comes from TCRdb applying MiXCR to the 5' RACE reads. In the table there are around 340,000 distinct CDR3 sequences, around 13% of which are singletons. This clonotype showed up many times. Its antigen is still unknown. The V segment lost 6 bases and the J segment 4 bases; nucleotides outside the gene matches: 7. Per germline, CDR1 SEHNR and CDR2 FQNEAQ (reference sequence). The CDR3 length is 14 residues. Study results and limitations: A small proportion of clonotypes was detected in both the CD4 and CD8 compartments. Post-booster reappearance was seen for most primary-vaccination clones (about 95% CD4, about 88% CD8).

The chain is built from TRBV7-9 and TRBJ2-3; 7 bases fit TRBD1. This TCR came from a man between 18 and 29 years old who received the YFV17D yellow fever vaccine. This material consisted of CD4+ T cells sorted from PBMCs, taken 15 days after the yellow fever booster vaccination. In nucleotides, the CDR3 is TGTGCCAGCAGTCGAGATACAGGGGCAGATACGCAGTATTTT. Protein product: CASSRDTGADTQYF. Combining the CDR3 with reference TRBV7-9 and TRBJ2-3 gives the whole variable domain DTGVSQNPRHKITKRGQNVTFRCDPISEHNRLYWYRQTLGQGPEFLTYFQNEAQLEKSRLLSDRFSAERPKGSFSTLEIQRTEQGDSAMYLCASSRDTGADTQYFGPGTRLTVL.